Listed below are T cell receptor beta chains from one sample, sequenced in a study of blood T cell repertoires in COVID-19. Profiling relied on immunoSEQ multiplex PCR, and the TCRdb table lists in-frame clones only, not all of them. This table holds fewer than 200,000 clones, roughly 80% found once. The sample taken for sequencing was PBMCs or T cells enriched from blood (not recorded which). The receptors were gathered from a woman in her 50s who had recovered from COVID-19. Each CDR3 is given with its conserved first and last residue. D genes are given only for firm matches. The size of a clone is reported for some rows only, either as once, few or many, or as a class for expanded clones.

>TRBJ1-3|NA|NA|TRBV12-3/TRBV12-4
TGTGCCAGCAGCTCCATAGTTCGGGGATCATATTTT
CASSSIVRGSYF
>TRBJ1-3|NA|NA|TRBV9
TGTGCCAGCAGCGTAGGGGGGCTCTCTGGAAACACCATATATTTT
CASSVGGLSGNTIYF
>TRBJ2-1|NA|NA|TRBV19
TGTGCCAGTACCGCTTGGGGGGGGCAGTACAATGAGCAGTTCTTC
CASTAWGGQYNEQFF
>TRBJ2-1|TRBD1|NA|TRBV4-2
TGTGCCAGCAGCCAAGGTGACAGGGGAAATGAGCAGTTCTTC
CASSQGDRGNEQFF
>TRBJ1-2|TRBD1|NA|TRBV5-1
TGCGCCAGCAGCAGGGGGACAGAACCTTATGGCTACACCTTC
CASSRGTEPYGYTF
>TRBJ2-5|NA|once|TRBV11-2
TGTGCCAGCAGCTTAGGTGGGACAACCACCAGGGAGACCCAGTACTTC
CASSLGGTTTRETQYF
>TRBJ2-3|TRBD2|NA|TRBV9
TGTGCCAGCAACTCACTTCTAGCGGGAGTTGTAGATACGCAGTATTTT
CASNSLLAGVVDTQYF
>TRBJ1-5|NA|NA|TRBV2
TGTGCCAGCAGCGCCGCACCTTTGACAGCATATAGCAATCAGCCCCAGCATTTT
CASSAAPLTAYSNQPQHF
>TRBJ2-1|NA|NA|TRBV28
TGTGCCAGCTGGTCCCAGCTACAGTCCTATGAGCAGTTCTTC
CASWSQLQSYEQFF
>TRBJ2-5|NA|NA|TRBV19
TGTGCCAGTAGTATGGAGGTTCTGGAGACCCAGTACTTC
CASSMEVLETQYF
>TRBJ1-1|TRBD1|once|TRBV12-3/TRBV12-4
TGTGCCAGCAGTTCCCAGGGGGCCACTGAAGCTTTCTTT
CASSSQGATEAFF
>TRBJ1-1|NA|NA|TRBV6-5
TGTGCCAGCAGGTGGTCCGGGGGCACTGAAGCTTTCTTT
CASRWSGGTEAFF
>TRBJ1-2|NA|NA|TRBV9
TGTGCCAGCAGCGTAGGAAACTTCGGGGGCTACACCTTC
CASSVGNFGGYTF
>TRBJ1-6|NA|NA|TRBV5-5
TGTGCCAGCAGCCCTTCAACAGGGCAGGTCTCACCCCTCCACTTT
CASSPSTGQVSPLHF
>TRBJ2-1|NA|NA|TRBV6-4
TGTGCCAGCTCCGCGGGACCCCCACCCTATGAGCAGTTCTTC
CASSAGPPPYEQFF
>TRBJ1-2|NA|NA|TRBV6-5
TGTGCCAGCAGACAGGGCTATGGCTACACCTTC
CASRQGYGYTF
>TRBJ1-2|NA|NA|TRBV28
TGTGCCAGCAGTTTCCGGGCAGGAGGTGATGGCTACACCTTC
CASSFRAGGDGYTF
>TRBJ1-2|NA|once|TRBV9
TGTGCCAGCAGCGTAGCGACAGGACCTAACTATGGCTACACCTTC
CASSVATGPNYGYTF
>TRBJ1-1|NA|NA|TRBV6-5
TGTGCCAGCATTATACTCGACAAGAATGAAGCTTTCTTT
CASIILDKNEAFF
>TRBJ2-3|NA|NA|TRBV29-1
TGCAGCGTTGTGGGAGAAGGTAGCACAGATACGCAGTATTTT
CSVVGEGSTDTQYF
>TRBJ2-4|TRBD2|once|TRBV7-2
TGTGCCAGCAGCTCGGGACTAGGCCGGGACATTCAGTACTTC
CASSSGLGRDIQYF
>TRBJ2-2|TRBD2|NA|TRBV5-6
TGTGCCAGCAGCTTGGGAGGTTTTACTAGCGGTATGGGGGAGCTGTTTTTT
CASSLGGFTSGMGELFF
>TRBJ1-2|TRBD1|once|TRBV18
TGTGCCAGCTCACCGGCTGCTACGGGACAGGGGGCCTATGGCTACACCTTC
CASSPAATGQGAYGYTF
>TRBJ2-5|NA|NA|TRBV14
TGTGCCAGCAGCCAAGTGCCCCAGGGGGAGGAAGAAGAGACCCAGTACTTC
CASSQVPQGEEEETQYF
>TRBJ1-2|TRBD1|few|TRBV4-1
TGCGCCAGCAGCCAGCCCCGGGACAGGGGTCGAGTTGGCTACACCTTC
CASSQPRDRGRVGYTF
>TRBJ1-5|NA|few|TRBV4-1
TGCGCCAGCAGCCAAGTAAGTAACACACAGCCCCAGCATTTT
CASSQVSNTQPQHF
>TRBJ1-6|NA|NA|TRBV9
TGTGCCAGCAGCGTATCAAGGGAGCGAAATTCACCCCTCCACTTT
CASSVSRERNSPLHF
>TRBJ1-2|TRBD1|once|TRBV6-5
TGTGCCAGCAGACGGACAGGTCGGGGCTACACCTTC
CASRRTGRGYTF
>TRBJ2-6|NA|NA|TRBV4-1
TGCGCCAGCAGCCTCCCCGGGGAGTCTGCGGCCAACGTCCTGACTTTC
CASSLPGESAANVLTF
>TRBJ1-1|NA|NA|TRBV6-1
TGTGCCAGCAGTGAGGAGCGCGGGAACACTGAAGCTTTCTTT
CASSEERGNTEAFF
>TRBJ2-2|NA|NA|TRBV24-1
TGTGCCACCAGTGGGCAGGGTCACGGGGAGCTGTTTTTT
CATSGQGHGELFF